These 3 T cell receptor beta chains were all obtained from the same sample, sequenced in a study of T-cell reconstitution after alpha-beta-depleted transplantation in children. Preparation of the TCRbeta library involved a method that used unique molecular identifiers. TCRdb recomputed calls from the PCR reads with MiXCR, one row per CDR3 protein. The table includes hundreds of thousands of distinct CDR3 sequences, around 15% detected once. Source: PBMCs, mostly from graft donor cells, taken 360 days after TCRalphabeta/CD19-depleted stem cell transplant. Receptors were obtained from a male patient between 10 and 17 years old who had a stem cell transplant for acute lymphoblastic leukemia, so the T cells may come from the graft donor.

The chain joins TRBV20-1 to TRBJ2-5; tentatively, D is TRBD2 (5 bases). Germline loops: CDR1 DFQATT, CDR2 SNEGSKA (reference sequence). The CDR3 loop spans 15 amino acids. The V end was cut by 5 bases, the J end by 1 base, with 17 bases between. The CDR3 region is CSASRLLRGQETQYF. CDR3 DNA sequence: TGCAGTGCTTCGAGACTACTTCGGGGCCAAGAGACCCAGTACTTC.

DNA for the CDR3: TGTGCCAGCAGACAGGGACTAGCGGGAGTACACAATGAGCAGTTCTTC. Protein product: CASRQGLAGVHNEQFF. The genes are TRBV11-2 and TRBJ2-1; 14 bases line up with TRBD2. This CDR3 contains 16 residues. V was clipped by 6 bases and J by 5 bases; unmatched bases: 6. Per germline, CDR1 SGHAT and CDR2 FQNNGV.

This clonotype has a count of ten or more. The chain is built from TRBV4-2 and TRBJ2-7; 7 nucleotides line up with TRBD2. Germline loops: CDR1 LGHNA, CDR2 YNFKEQ. The V and J ends lost 3 bases and 1 base, in that order; junction bases with no gene match: 9. The length of the CDR3 is 16 residues. The CDR3, as DNA: TGTGCCAGCAGCCAGCTGAGAACTAGCGAGTCCTACGAGCAGTACTTC. Its translation: CASSQLRTSESYEQYF.